The source of this T cell receptor beta chain is a study of OX40 agonist ivuxolimab in advanced cancers. Study information: An agonistic human IgG2 monoclonal antibody against OX40 (CD134) was given. People who had prior anti-PD-1, anti-PD-L1 or anti-CTLA-4 therapy could take part, and under 45% had some. Whole-study results and caveats: Averaging showed that CD8+ T cells had more expanded clones than CD4+ did. The investigators did not determine what antigen specificity the expanded peripheral T cells had.

V was clipped by 0 bases and J by 7 bases, with 17 bases between them. CDR1 is SGHNT and CDR2 is YYREEE in the germline V gene (reference sequence). The CDR3 length is 15 residues. For this clone: As yet, its antigen is unknown.

Repertoires were generated with immunoSEQ multiplex PCR, while TCRdb's copy carries only in-frame clones and drops some. The profile shows around 83,000 clones, about 90% of them singletons. V gene TRBV5-4 combines with J gene TRBJ2-7; weak D call: TRBD1 (6 bases). This clonotype originated in an adult with an advanced solid tumor such as melanoma, head and neck, liver or kidney cancer. Sequenced material: CD4+ or CD8+ T cells sorted from blood, taken in a trial of the OX40 agonist ivuxolimab. CDR3 amino acids: CASSLGGTTGGEQYF. Written as DNA, the CDR3 is TGTGCCAGCAGCTTGGGAGGGACAACTGGCGGGGAGCAGTACTTC.